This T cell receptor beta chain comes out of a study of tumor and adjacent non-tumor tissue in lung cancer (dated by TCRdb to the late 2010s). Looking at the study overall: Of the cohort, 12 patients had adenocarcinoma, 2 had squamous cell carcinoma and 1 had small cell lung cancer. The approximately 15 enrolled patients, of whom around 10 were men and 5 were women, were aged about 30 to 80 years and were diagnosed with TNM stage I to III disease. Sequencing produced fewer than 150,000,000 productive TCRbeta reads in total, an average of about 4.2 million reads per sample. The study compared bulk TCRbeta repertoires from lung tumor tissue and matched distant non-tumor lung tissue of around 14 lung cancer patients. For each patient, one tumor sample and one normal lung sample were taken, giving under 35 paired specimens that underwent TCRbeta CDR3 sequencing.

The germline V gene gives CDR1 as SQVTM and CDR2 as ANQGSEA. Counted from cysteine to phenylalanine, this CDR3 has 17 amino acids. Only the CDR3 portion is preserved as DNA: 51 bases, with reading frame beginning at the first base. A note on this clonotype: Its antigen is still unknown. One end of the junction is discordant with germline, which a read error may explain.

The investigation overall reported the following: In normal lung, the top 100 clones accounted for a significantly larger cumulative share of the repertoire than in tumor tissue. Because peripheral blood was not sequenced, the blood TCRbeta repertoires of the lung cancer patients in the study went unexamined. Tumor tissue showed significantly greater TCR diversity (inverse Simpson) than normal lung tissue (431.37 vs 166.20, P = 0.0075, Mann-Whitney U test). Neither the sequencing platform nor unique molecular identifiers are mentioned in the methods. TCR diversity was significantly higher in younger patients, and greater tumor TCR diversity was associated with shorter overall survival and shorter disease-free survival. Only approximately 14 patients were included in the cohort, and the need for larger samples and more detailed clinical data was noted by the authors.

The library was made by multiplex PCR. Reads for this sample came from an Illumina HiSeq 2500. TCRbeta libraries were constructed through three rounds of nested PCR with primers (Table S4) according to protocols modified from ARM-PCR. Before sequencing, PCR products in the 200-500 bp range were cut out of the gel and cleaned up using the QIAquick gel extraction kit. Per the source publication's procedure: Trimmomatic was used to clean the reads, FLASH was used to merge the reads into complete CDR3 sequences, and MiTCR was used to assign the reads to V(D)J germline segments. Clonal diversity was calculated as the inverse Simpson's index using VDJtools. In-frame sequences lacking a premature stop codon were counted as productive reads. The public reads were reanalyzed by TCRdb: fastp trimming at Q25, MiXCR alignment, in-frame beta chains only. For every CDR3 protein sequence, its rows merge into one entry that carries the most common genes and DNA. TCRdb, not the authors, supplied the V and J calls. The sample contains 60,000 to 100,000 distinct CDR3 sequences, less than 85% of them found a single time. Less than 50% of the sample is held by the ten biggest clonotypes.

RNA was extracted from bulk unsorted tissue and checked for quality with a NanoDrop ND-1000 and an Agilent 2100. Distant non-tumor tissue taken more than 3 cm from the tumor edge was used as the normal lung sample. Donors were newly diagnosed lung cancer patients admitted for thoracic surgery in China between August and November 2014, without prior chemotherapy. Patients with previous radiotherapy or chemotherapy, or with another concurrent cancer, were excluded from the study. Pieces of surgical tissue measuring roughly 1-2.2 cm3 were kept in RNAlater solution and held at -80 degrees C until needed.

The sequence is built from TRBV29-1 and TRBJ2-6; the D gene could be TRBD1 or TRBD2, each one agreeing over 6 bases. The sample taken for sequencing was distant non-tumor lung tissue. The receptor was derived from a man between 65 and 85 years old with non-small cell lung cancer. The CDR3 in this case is CSVEDLGGHSGANVMTF. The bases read TGCAGCGTTGAAGATCTGGGGGGCCATTCTGGGGCCAACGTCATGACTTTC.